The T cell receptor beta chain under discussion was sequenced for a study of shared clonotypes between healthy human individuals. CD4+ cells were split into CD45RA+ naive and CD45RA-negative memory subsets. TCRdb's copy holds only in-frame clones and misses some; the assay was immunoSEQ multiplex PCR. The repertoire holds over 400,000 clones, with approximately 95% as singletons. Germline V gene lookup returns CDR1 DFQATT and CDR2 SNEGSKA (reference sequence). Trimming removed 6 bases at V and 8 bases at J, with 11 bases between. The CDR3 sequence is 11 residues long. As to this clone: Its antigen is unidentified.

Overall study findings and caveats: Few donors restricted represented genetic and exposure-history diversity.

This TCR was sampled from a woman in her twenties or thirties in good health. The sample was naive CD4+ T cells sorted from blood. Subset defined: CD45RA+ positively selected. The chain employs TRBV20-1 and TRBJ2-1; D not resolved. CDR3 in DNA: TGCAGTGCGAGAACTCACCATGAGCAGTTCTTC. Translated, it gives CSARTHHEQFF.